These 22 T cell receptor beta chains came from one sample sequenced in a study of beta chain features in type 1 diabetes. Study results and limitations: Type 1 diabetes patients had TCRB CDR3s that were shorter (moderately but significantly so) in all four CD4+ subsets.

Of the isolated RNA, all was reverse transcribed, and so the sequenced material was expressed TCRB transcripts. Repertoires were generated with immunoSEQ multiplex PCR, while TCRdb's copy carries only in-frame clones and drops some. The data hold fewer than 350,000 clones, with 15% observed a single time. Their antigens remain unidentified. Sequenced: naive CD4+ T cells from blood. The receptors derive from a man aged 18 to 29 with type 1 diabetes.

A few counts support this clone. V and J are TRBV29-1 and TRBJ2-5; D remains ambiguous. Deletions cut 5 bases from V and 1 base from J, with 11 bases between. Germline CDR1 and CDR2: SQVTM and ANQGSEA. The CDR3 covers 13 residues. Here the CDR3 reads CSVRWAFQETQYF. The CDR3 coding sequence is TGCAGCGTTCGATGGGCTTTCCAAGAGACCCAGTACTTC.

This clone showed up just a few times. The J gene is TRBJ2-1, the V gene TRBV7-9, with TRBD1 matching 9 bases. V was pared by 7 bases and J by 5 bases, with 9 bases of the junction left unmatched. The germline CDR1 and CDR2 sequences are SEHNR and FQNEAQ (reference sequence). The CDR3 is 15 residues long. The CDR3 reads CASNKDRGEDNEQFF. The CDR3, as DNA: TGTGCCAGCAACAAGGACAGGGGTGAAGACAATGAGCAGTTCTTC. The full variable domain, with the rest looked up from reference TRBV7-9 and TRBJ2-1, is DTGVSQNPRHKITKRGQNVTFRCDPISEHNRLYWYRQTLGQGPEFLTYFQNEAQLEKSRLLSDRFSAERPKGSFSTLEIQRTEQGDSAMYLCASNKDRGEDNEQFFGPGTRLTVL.

This clone turned up a few times. The chain employs TRBV18 and TRBJ2-7; D gene uncertain. The CDR3 is 13 residues long. From germline, CDR1 is KGHSH and CDR2 LQKENI. Deletions cut 1 base from V and 6 bases from J, with 10 bases between. CDR3 residues: CASSPLEQVEQYF. In DNA form, the CDR3 reads TGTGCCAGCTCACCACTTGAGCAGGTCGAGCAGTACTTC.

V and J are TRBV2 and TRBJ1-1; 7 bases agree with TRBD1. V dropped 6 bases and J dropped 4; count of bases not matched to a gene: 5. Germline-derived CDR1 and CDR2 are SNHLY and FYNNEI. CDR3 length equals 13 residues. The CDR3 reads CASSAGGITEAFF. The DNA of the CDR3 is TGTGCCAGCAGCGCAGGGGGAATCACTGAAGCTTTCTTT.

The rearrangement links TRBV10-3 to TRBJ2-7; the match to TRBD2 covers 9 bases. The CDR3 is 15 residues long. Germline values: CDR1 ENHRY, CDR2 SYGVKD. The ends lost 5 bases at V and 0 bases at J; junction bases unmatched: 5. The CDR3 DNA sequence: TGTGCCATCAGTCCCGGGACTAGCTACTCCTACGAGCAGTACTTC. Amino acids: CAISPGTSYSYEQYF.

This clone was counted between two and nine times. V gene TRBV10-3 combines with J gene TRBJ2-7, with 9 positions matching TRBD1. Germline V gene sequence: CDR1 ENHRY, CDR2 SYGVKD. The CDR3 totals 14 residues. V lost 6 bases to trimming and J lost 2 bases; unmatched junction nucleotides: 5. CDR3 in amino acids: CAISKGQGAYEQYF. The CDR3 DNA follows: TGTGCCATCAGCAAGGGACAGGGTGCCTACGAGCAGTACTTC.

The rearrangement uses TRBV6-1 and TRBJ2-3, with 14 bases fitting TRBD2. CDR1 is MNHNS and CDR2 is SASEGT in the germline V gene. With 6 bases clipped from V and 4 bases from J, the junction kept 3 bases outside the gene matches. The length of the CDR3 is 15 residues. Here the CDR3 DNA reads TGTGCCAGCAGCCGGGGACTAGCGGGAGCAGATACGCAGTATTTT. This sequence encodes CASSRGLAGADTQYF.

This clone was found a few times. The chain combines TRBV7-9 with TRBJ2-1; unclear D gene. The V gene lost 1 base and the J gene lost 6 bases, with 10 bases spanning the gap. CDR1 and CDR2 from the germline V gene are SEHNR and FQNEAQ (reference sequence). The CDR3 totals 14 residues. CDR3 in amino acids: CASSLGAAFNEQFF. CDR3 bases: TGTGCCAGCAGCTTAGGGGCTGCGTTCAATGAGCAGTTCTTC. The whole variable domain, filled in from reference TRBV7-9 and TRBJ2-1, reads DTGVSQNPRHKITKRGQNVTFRCDPISEHNRLYWYRQTLGQGPEFLTYFQNEAQLEKSRLLSDRFSAERPKGSFSTLEIQRTEQGDSAMYLCASSLGAAFNEQFFGPGTRLTVL.

The gene calls are TRBV10-3 and TRBJ2-7, with D possibly TRBD2 on 6 matching bases. The ends were cut back, 2 bases at V and 1 base at J, with 12 bases in the middle. The CDR3 totals 15 residues. From germline, CDR1 is ENHRY and CDR2 SYGVKD. CDR3 sequence: CAISEDMGGSYEQYF. Written as DNA, the CDR3 is TGTGCCATCAGTGAGGACATGGGGGGATCCTACGAGCAGTACTTC.

J is TRBJ1-4 and V is TRBV11-2; no clear D gene. V was trimmed by 2 bases and J by 10 bases, leaving 14 bases between them. The CDR3 length is 14 residues. Germline values: CDR1 SGHAT, CDR2 FQNNGV. CDR3 amino acids: CASSLQVKDGKLFF. CDR3 in DNA: TGTGCCAGCAGCTTACAGGTTAAGGATGGAAAACTGTTTTTT.

This chain links TRBV5-4 with TRBJ2-3; unclear D gene. Deletions cut 4 bases from V and 5 bases from J, with 20 bases between. The CDR3 consists of 16 residues. Germline loops: CDR1 SGHNT, CDR2 YYREEE (reference sequence). CDR3 nucleotide sequence: TGTGCCAGCAGCCAAGATGAGCCTTGGAGAGTAGATACGCAGTATTTT. Residues: CASSQDEPWRVDTQYF. Full variable domain (missing parts from reference TRBV5-4 and TRBJ2-3): ETGVTQSPTHLIKTRGQQVTLRCSSQSGHNTVSWYQQALGQGPQFIFQYYREEENGRGNFPPRFSGLQFPNYSSELNVNALELDDSALYLCASSQDEPWRVDTQYFGPGTRLTVL.

The sample holds a few counts of this clone. The chain recombines TRBV27 with TRBJ1-2; TRBD1 matches 12 bases. Germline V lookup: CDR1 MNHEY, CDR2 SMNVEV (reference sequence). The CDR3 spans 14 residues. Trimming at V came to 5 bases and at J to 8 bases, leaving 6 bases not matched to a gene. In DNA, the CDR3 is TGTGCCAGCAGTCCCGGGACAGGGGGCTTCGGCTACACCTTC. Amino acids: CASSPGTGGFGYTF.

The J gene is TRBJ1-1, the V gene TRBV19; D is perhaps TRBD1 (5 bases). The CDR3 has 13 amino acids. Germline CDR1 and CDR2: LNHDA and SQIVND (reference sequence). V lost 5 bases, J lost 5 bases, and 12 bases lay in between. The DNA of the CDR3 is TGTGCCAGTAGTGGTATGGGGGGTACTGAAGCTTTCTTT. It yields the protein CASSGMGGTEAFF.

This chain links TRBV5-6 with TRBJ1-2; a possible D gene is TRBD1 (6 bases). V was shortened by 1 base and J by 1 base, with 11 bases between the two germline ends. The germline gives CDR1 SGHDT, CDR2 YYEEEE. CDR3 length: 15 residues. CDR3: CASSLFAGDNYGYTF. The CDR3, as DNA: TGTGCCAGCAGCTTGTTTGCAGGGGATAACTATGGCTACACCTTC.

The chain couples TRBV25-1 to TRBJ2-1; 9 bases fit TRBD1. CDR1 and CDR2 from the germline V gene are MGHDK and SYGVNS. The CDR3 length is 16 residues. The V segment lost 0 bases and the J segment 8 bases; nucleotides outside the gene matches: 8. This CDR3 is CASSEYRTGASDEQFF. CDR3 in DNA: TGTGCCAGCAGTGAATATCGGACAGGGGCATCGGATGAGCAGTTCTTC.

This chain links TRBV5-1 with TRBJ2-3, with 14 bases that match TRBD2. This CDR3 has 16 residues. After removal of 4 bases from V and 1 base from J, the junction contained 2 bases not matched to a gene. Per germline, CDR1 SGHRS and CDR2 YFSETQ. This CDR3 is CASSKGLAGGTDTQYF. The CDR3 DNA sequence: TGCGCCAGCAGCAAGGGACTAGCGGGAGGCACAGATACGCAGTATTTT. Variable domain in full (rest from reference TRBV5-1 and TRBJ2-3): KAGVTQTPRYLIKTRGQQVTLSCSPISGHRSVSWYQQTPGQGLQFLFEYFSETQRNKGNFPGRFSGRQFSNSRSEMNVSTLELGDSALYLCASSKGLAGGTDTQYFGPGTRLTVL.

This clone was recorded a few times. This chain connects TRBV7-9 to TRBJ2-4, with no clear D. This CDR3 is 15 amino acids long. CDR1 SEHNR and CDR2 FQNEAQ come from the germline V gene (reference sequence). Deletions cut 2 bases from V and 0 bases from J, with 8 bases between. In DNA, the CDR3 is TGTGCCAGCAGCTTATTCGGTACAGCCAAAAACATTCAGTACTTC. Translating gives CASSLFGTAKNIQYF. Variable domain in full (rest from reference TRBV7-9 and TRBJ2-4): DTGVSQNPRHKITKRGQNVTFRCDPISEHNRLYWYRQTLGQGPEFLTYFQNEAQLEKSRLLSDRFSAERPKGSFSTLEIQRTEQGDSAMYLCASSLFGTAKNIQYFGAGTRLSVL.

DNA for the CDR3: TGTGCCACCAGCAGCCCAGGGAACACTGAAGCTTTCTTT. Amino acids: CATSSPGNTEAFF. J is TRBJ1-1 and V is TRBV15; D ambiguous. V gave up 3 bases and J gave up 1 base, with 6 bases separating them. The CDR3 is made up of 13 amino acids. Germline loops: CDR1 LNHNV, CDR2 YYDKDF (reference sequence).

Here the CDR3 reads CSVAKLAGDEQYF. CDR3 nucleotides: TGCAGCGTTGCTAAACTAGCGGGGGACGAGCAGTACTTC. The chain recombines TRBV29-1 with TRBJ2-7; 11 nucleotides line up with TRBD2. V was clipped by 4 bases and J by 5 bases; unmatched bases: 4. Looked up from germline, CDR1 is SQVTM and CDR2 is ANQGSEA. The CDR3 is 13 residues long.

The CDR3 bases are TGTGCCAGCTCACCCTCGAGGGTGGAGACCCAGTACTTC. Protein: CASSPSRVETQYF. The chain has TRBV18 and TRBJ2-5; D possibly corresponds to TRBD2 (5 bases). The CDR3 spans 13 residues. Trimming cost V 3 bases and J 5 bases, with 10 bases left between them. CDR1 KGHSH and CDR2 LQKENI come from the germline V gene.

J is TRBJ2-5 and V is TRBV5-1, with 7 bases matching TRBD1. CDR1 and CDR2 (germline): SGHRS, YFSETQ. The CDR3 has 16 amino acids. With 7 bases clipped from V and 4 bases from J, the junction kept 16 bases outside the gene matches. The CDR3 region is CASQPTGTPKGETQYF. In nucleotides, the CDR3 is TGCGCCAGCCAACCGACAGGGACCCCAAAGGGAGAGACCCAGTACTTC.

The chain uses TRBV30 and TRBJ1-2, with a tentative D call TRBD1 (5 bases). Looked up from germline, CDR1 is GTSNPN and CDR2 is SVGIG (reference sequence). Trimming removed 5 bases at V and 4 bases at J, with 23 bases between. This CDR3 contains 16 residues. CDR3 region: CAWDRGEARKLYGYTF. CDR3 sequence (DNA): TGTGCCTGGGACCGAGGGGAGGCCAGGAAGCTCTATGGCTACACCTTC.